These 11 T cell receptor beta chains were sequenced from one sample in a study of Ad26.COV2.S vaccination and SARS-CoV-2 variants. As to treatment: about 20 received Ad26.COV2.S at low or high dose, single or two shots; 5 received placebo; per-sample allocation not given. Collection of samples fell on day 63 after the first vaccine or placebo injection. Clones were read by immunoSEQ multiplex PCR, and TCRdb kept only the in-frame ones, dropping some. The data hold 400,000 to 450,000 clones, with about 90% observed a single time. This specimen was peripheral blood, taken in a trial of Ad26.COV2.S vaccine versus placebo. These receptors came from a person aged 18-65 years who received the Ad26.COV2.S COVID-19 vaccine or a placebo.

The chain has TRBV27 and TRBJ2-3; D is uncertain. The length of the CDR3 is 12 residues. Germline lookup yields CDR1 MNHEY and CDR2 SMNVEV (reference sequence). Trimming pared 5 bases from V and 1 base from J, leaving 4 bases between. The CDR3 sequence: CASSGRTDTQYF. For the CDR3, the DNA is TGTGCCAGCAGTGGACGCACAGATACGCAGTATTTT.

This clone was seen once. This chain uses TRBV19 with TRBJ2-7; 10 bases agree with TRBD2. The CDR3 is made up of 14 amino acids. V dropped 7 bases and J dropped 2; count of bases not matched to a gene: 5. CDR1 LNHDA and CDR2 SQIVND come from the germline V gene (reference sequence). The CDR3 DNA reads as TGTGCCAGTACCCTAGCGGGAGCACCCTACGAGCAGTACTTC. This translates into CASTLAGAPYEQYF.

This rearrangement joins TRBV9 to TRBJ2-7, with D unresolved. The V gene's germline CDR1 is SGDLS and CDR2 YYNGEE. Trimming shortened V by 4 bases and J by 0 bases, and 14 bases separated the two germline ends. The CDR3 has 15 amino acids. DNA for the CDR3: TGTGCCAGCAGCACTCAACCCTCAAGCTCCTACGAGCAGTACTTC. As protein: CASSTQPSSSYEQYF.

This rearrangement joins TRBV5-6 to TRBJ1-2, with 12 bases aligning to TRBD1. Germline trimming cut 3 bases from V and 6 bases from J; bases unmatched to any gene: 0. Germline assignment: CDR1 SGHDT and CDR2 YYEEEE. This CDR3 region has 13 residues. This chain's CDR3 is CASSWDRGHGYTF. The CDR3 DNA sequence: TGTGCCAGCAGCTGGGACAGGGGGCATGGCTACACCTTC.

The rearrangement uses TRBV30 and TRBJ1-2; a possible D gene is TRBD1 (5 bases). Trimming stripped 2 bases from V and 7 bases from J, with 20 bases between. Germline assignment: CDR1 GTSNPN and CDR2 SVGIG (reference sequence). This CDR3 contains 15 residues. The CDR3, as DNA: TGTGCCTGGAGTCGAGGGGCGCGAGGCCTTCTTGGCTACACCTTC. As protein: CAWSRGARGLLGYTF.

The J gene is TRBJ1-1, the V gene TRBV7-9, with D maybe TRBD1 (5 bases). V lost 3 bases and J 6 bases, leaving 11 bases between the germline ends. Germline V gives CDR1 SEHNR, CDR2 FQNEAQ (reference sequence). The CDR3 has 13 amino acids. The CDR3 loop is CASSFAGLSEAFF. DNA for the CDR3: TGTGCCAGCAGCTTCGCAGGGCTGTCTGAAGCTTTCTTT.

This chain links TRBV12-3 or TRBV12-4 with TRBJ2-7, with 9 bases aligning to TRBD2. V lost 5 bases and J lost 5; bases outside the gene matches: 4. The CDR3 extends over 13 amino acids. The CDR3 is CASSPSGKNEQYF. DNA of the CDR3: TGTGCCAGCAGTCCTAGCGGGAAGAACGAGCAGTACTTC.

In DNA form, the CDR3 reads TGTGCCTGGAGTCCCCCGGACCCCCGATCCTATGGCTACACCTTC. Translation: CAWSPPDPRSYGYTF. The genes are TRBV30 and TRBJ1-2; D call uncertain. Per the germline V gene, CDR1 is GTSNPN and CDR2 is SVGIG (reference sequence). Between the trimmed V and J ends, which lost 2 bases and 4 bases, there was a span of 17 bases. The CDR3 has 15 residues.

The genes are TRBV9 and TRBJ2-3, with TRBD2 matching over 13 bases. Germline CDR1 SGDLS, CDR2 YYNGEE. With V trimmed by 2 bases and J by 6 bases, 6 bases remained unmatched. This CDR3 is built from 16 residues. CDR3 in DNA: TGTGCCAGCAGCGTCGGACTAGCGGGAGTGGAGGATACGCAGTATTTT. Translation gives CASSVGLAGVEDTQYF.

The CDR3 nucleotides are TGTGCCAGCACCCTCTCAGGGGGTACCAATGAGCAGTTCTTC. Translating it yields CASTLSGGTNEQFF. The V gene is TRBV7-2, the J gene TRBJ2-1, with 7 bases matching TRBD1. The germline V gene encodes CDR1 SGHTA and CDR2 FQGNSA. V shed 7 bases and J 6 bases; nucleotides not matched to a gene: 9. This CDR3 has 14 residues.

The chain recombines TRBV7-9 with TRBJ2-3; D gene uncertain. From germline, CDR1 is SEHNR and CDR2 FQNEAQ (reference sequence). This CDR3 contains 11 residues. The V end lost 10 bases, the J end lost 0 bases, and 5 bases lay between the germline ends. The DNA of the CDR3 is TGTGCCACTACTAGCACAGATACGCAGTATTTT. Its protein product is CATTSTDTQYF.